This T cell receptor beta chain was sequenced during a study of blood T cell repertoires in COVID-19 (dated by TCRdb to 2019 to 2021). Study-level background: Samples covering the acute and convalescent phases of COVID-19 were provided by collaborators in the United States, Italy and Spain. The prospective study material was composed of cDNA or gDNA derived from T cells, B-cell-depleted T cells, or PBMCs. The dataset comprised deeply sampled blood TCRbeta repertoires from subjects exposed to, actively infected with, or recovered from COVID-19. The repertoires were made available in a free public database intended to serve as a resource for research on the immune response to SARS-CoV-2. Samples were obtained from the ongoing ImmuneRACE study (first 160 participants) and from over 1,000 subjects provided by 6 global collaborators. Sample metadata almost always included a de-identified subject ID, COVID-19 status, age in years and sex. HLA class I and class II types, where available, came from metadata supplied by the sample provider rather than from assay-based typing.

CDR1 GTSNPN and CDR2 SVGIG were looked up in the germline V gene (reference sequence). Relative to germline, V is 1 base shorter and J is 6 bases shorter, with 13 bases between their ends. Measured from the cysteine to the phenylalanine, the CDR3 is 13 residues long. Left in the record is the CDR3 DNA by itself, 39 bases read in frame from the first base. Collaborating institutions collected whole blood in K2EDTA tubes following their own protocols. For TCRbeta analysis, collaborators shipped samples as frozen whole blood, isolated PBMCs, or DNA extracted from either of those sample types. The paper's findings and limits, for the study overall: The quantity of clinical and demographic metadata differed by source and by participant and was supplied without curation.

For this clone: Its antigen is still unknown. No much larger clone is present one base from it, and per-base qualities are unavailable.

The immunoSEQ Assay, a bias-controlled multiplex PCR, was used to amplify TCRbeta CDR3 regions from genomic DNA. The paper's processing steps were these. The number of nucleated cells in each sample was estimated by amplification of reference gene primers within the assay. To quantify the absolute abundance of each unique TCRbeta CDR3 rearrangement, sequence reads were collapsed and filtered. Productive Simpson clonality was computed per sample as the square root of Simpson's diversity index over productive rearrangements. This is the immuneACCESS table as TCRdb keeps it, with only in-frame sequences that have V and J called. A part of the clones is gone; compared with another copy, unresolved V genes explain less than half, and the rest is unexplained. The D gene and trimming were derived from the DNA, and the V and J assignments and clone size from that table. The sample table contains roughly 180,000 clones; only one count was recorded for more than 85% of them. The top ten hold 0.99% of the sample.

The source material was peripheral blood. The receptor was derived from a young man with acute or convalescent COVID-19. The rearrangement joined TRBV30 to TRBJ2-7, with a weak D call of TRBD2 (5 bases match). The DNA reads TGTGCCTGGAGTGCTTCGGCGGCGGGCGAGCAGTACTTC. It encodes CAWSASAAGEQYF.